This T cell receptor beta chain was recorded in a study of cytomegalovirus exposure and HLA in healthy donors. Study-level points and caveats: Fewer N-insertions (relative to the approximately 670-donor mean) were reportedly seen in an Asian-associated ancestry cluster in a later analysis.

Regarding this clone: Antigen unknown.

Germline V gene data show CDR1 as DFQATT and CDR2 as SNEGSKA (reference sequence). This CDR3 region has 11 residues. With 3 bases removed from V and 6 bases from J, the gap between germline ends came to 9 bases. The primer mix had 60 Vbeta and 13 Jbeta primers. Authors' processing steps: A follow-up analysis tallied around 80 million unique TCR beta chains, approximately 11 million shared. Clones were sequenced by immunoSEQ multiplex PCR, and TCRdb holds only the in-frame ones, with some missing. The V and J calls and clone size come from that table; D and trimming were worked out from the DNA. The top ten clones hold approximately 6% of a sample with about 190,000 clones, over 75% of them seen once.

This chain connects TRBV20-1 to TRBJ2-7, with a possible D match to TRBD1 (5 bases). The sequence was obtained from a middle-aged man in good health and CMV-seropositive. The sequencing input was PBMCs. CDR3 DNA: TGCAGTGCTAGGGCCAGGGTCGAGCAGTACTTC. Protein product: CSARARVEQYF.